The next 5 T cell receptor beta chains were all read from a single sample in a study of OX40 agonist ivuxolimab in advanced cancers. Assay: immunoSEQ multiplex PCR; the TCRdb copy retains only in-frame clones and omits some. Among nearly 50,000 clones listed, more than 75% were seen once. Sequenced here: CD4+ or CD8+ T cells sorted from blood, sampled in a trial of the OX40 agonist ivuxolimab. These receptors were taken from an adult with an advanced solid tumor such as melanoma, head and neck, liver or kidney cancer.

The gene calls are TRBV5-6 and TRBJ2-6, with 8 nucleotides matching TRBD2. This CDR3 is 16 amino acids long. The germline V gene has CDR1 SGHDT and CDR2 YYEEEE. Trimming at V came to 4 bases and at J to 2 bases, leaving 5 bases not matched to a gene. CDR3 sequence reads: CASSPGGGAGANVLTF. The CDR3 nucleotides read TGTGCCAGCAGCCCGGGGGGGGGCGCTGGGGCCAACGTCCTGACTTTC.

This clone was detected only a few times. The chain has TRBV19 and TRBJ2-3; TRBD2 matches at 8 bases. Per germline, CDR1 LNHDA and CDR2 SQIVND (reference sequence). The CDR3 sequence is 18 residues long. V lost 7 bases and J lost 2; bases outside the gene matches: 17. CDR3 residues: CASTPTGGERGNTDTQYF. The DNA for the CDR3 is TGTGCCAGTACCCCGACCGGAGGGGAGCGGGGGAACACAGATACGCAGTATTTT.

V usage is TRBV6-5 and J usage is TRBJ2-7; TRBD2 matches at 11 bases. The CDR3 runs to 14 residues. The junction had 2 bases not matched to a gene; V was cut back by 5 bases and J by 2 bases. Germline V lookup: CDR1 MNHEY, CDR2 SVGAGI. The CDR3 nucleotides are TGTGCCAGCAGTCTAGCGGGAGGTACCTACGAGCAGTACTTC. Translation gives CASSLAGGTYEQYF.

The chain combines TRBV11-2 with TRBJ1-6; D is unresolved. The CDR3 is made up of 15 amino acids. Per germline, CDR1 SGHAT and CDR2 FQNNGV. Trimming removed 3 bases at V and 6 bases at J, with 12 bases between. In DNA form, the CDR3 reads TGTGCCAGCAGCTTTATACAACTCGTTAATTCACCCCTCCACTTT. Translated, it gives CASSFIQLVNSPLHF. The full variable domain, completed using reference TRBV11-2 and TRBJ1-6, is EAGVAQSPRYKIIEKRQSVAFWCNPISGHATLYWYQQILGQGPKLLIQFQNNGVVDDSQLPKDRFSAERLKGVDSTLKIQPAKLEDSAVYLCASSFIQLVNSPLHFGNGTRLTVT.

J is TRBJ2-2 and V is TRBV19; 8 nucleotides agree with TRBD2. This CDR3 is built from 18 residues. Germline-derived CDR1 and CDR2 are LNHDA and SQIVND (reference sequence). J was trimmed by 3 bases and V by 4 bases; bases with no gene match: 13. The DNA for the CDR3 is TGTGCCAGTAGTACCCCGCCCCTCGAAGCGGGGGACACCGGGGAGCTGTTTTTT. It specifies CASSTPPLEAGDTGELFF.